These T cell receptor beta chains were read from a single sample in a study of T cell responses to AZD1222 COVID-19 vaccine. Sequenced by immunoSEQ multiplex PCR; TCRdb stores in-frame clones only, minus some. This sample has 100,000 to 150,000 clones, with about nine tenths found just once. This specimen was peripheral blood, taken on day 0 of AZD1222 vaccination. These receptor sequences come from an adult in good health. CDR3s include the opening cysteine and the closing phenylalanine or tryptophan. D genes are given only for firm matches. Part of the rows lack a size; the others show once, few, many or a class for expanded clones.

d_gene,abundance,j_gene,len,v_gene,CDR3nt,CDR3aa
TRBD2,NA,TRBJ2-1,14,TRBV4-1,TGCGCCAGCAGCGGCCCGGGACTAGCATATGAGCAGTTCTTC,CASSGPGLAYEQFF
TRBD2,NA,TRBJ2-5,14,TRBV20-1,TGCAGTGCTAGTAGCGGGAGGGCCCCCGGGACCCAGTACTTC,CSASSGRAPGTQYF
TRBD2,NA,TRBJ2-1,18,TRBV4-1,TGCGCCAGCAGCCAAGAGGGAAACGGACTAGCGGGCCTCAATGAGCAGTTCTTC,CASSQEGNGLAGLNEQFF
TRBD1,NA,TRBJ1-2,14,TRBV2,TGTGCCAGCAGTTCCGGACAGGTGTTCTATGGCTACACCTTC,CASSSGQVFYGYTF
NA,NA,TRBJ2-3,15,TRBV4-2,TGTGCCAGCAGCCAAGAGCAGGAGGGCACAGATACGCAGTATTTT,CASSQEQEGTDTQYF
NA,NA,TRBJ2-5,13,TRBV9,TGTGCCAGCAGCGTAGTAAGGGAAGAGACCCAGTACTTC,CASSVVREETQYF
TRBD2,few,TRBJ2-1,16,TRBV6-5,TGTGCCAGCAGTTACTCGATACTAGCGGACTACAATGAGCAGTTCTTC,CASSYSILADYNEQFF
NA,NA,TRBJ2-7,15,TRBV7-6,TGTGCCAGCAGCTTAGTGCCAGTAGACACCTACGAGCAGTACTTC,CASSLVPVDTYEQYF
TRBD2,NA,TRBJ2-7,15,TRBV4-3,TGCGCCAGCAGCCAAGAACCAGCGGGAGCCTACGAGCAGTACTTC,CASSQEPAGAYEQYF
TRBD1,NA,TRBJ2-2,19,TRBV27,TGTGCCAGCAGTTTATACAGACAGGGCAGGTGGGCTTCCACCGGGGAGCTGTTTTTT,CASSLYRQGRWASTGELFF
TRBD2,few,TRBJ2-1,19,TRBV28,TGTGCCAGCAGTCCCGAGGGACTAGCGGGAGGAGATCTATACAATGAGCAGTTCTTC,CASSPEGLAGGDLYNEQFF
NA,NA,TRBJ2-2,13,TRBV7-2,TGTGCCAGCAGCTCCGACGGCACCGGGGAGCTGTTTTTT,CASSSDGTGELFF
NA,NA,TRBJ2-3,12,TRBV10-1,TGCGCCAGCAGTGTACAAACAGATACGCAGTATTTT,CASSVQTDTQYF
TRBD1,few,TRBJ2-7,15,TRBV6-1,TGTGCCAGCAGTGAATTTCAGGGGGCTGGGGACGAGCAGTACTTC,CASSEFQGAGDEQYF
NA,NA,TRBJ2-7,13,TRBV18,TGTGCCAGCTCACCAAGGGTCGATTACGAGCAGTACTTC,CASSPRVDYEQYF
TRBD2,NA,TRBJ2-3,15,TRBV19,TGTGCCAGTAGTATCCCCGGGAGGGCCGGAGATACGCAGTATTTT,CASSIPGRAGDTQYF
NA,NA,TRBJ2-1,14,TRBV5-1,TGCGCCAGCAGCTTGGCCCCAGGAGGGGATGAGCAGTTCTTC,CASSLAPGGDEQFF
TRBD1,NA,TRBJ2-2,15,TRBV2,TGTGCCAGCAGACGAGGGACAGGGAGGGCCGGGGAGCTGTTTTTT,CASRRGTGRAGELFF
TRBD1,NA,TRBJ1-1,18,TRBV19,TGTGCCAGTAGTCGTCCGGGACAGCTTATCCCCATGAACACTGAAGCTTTCTTT,CASSRPGQLIPMNTEAFF
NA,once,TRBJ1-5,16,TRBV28,TGTGCCAGCAGTTTATGGGGGGCAGCAAGCAATCAGCCCCAGCATTTT,CASSLWGAASNQPQHF
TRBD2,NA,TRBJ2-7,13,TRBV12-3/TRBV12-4,TGTGCCAGCGCTTCCGGGGGGGCCTACGAGCAGTACTTC,CASASGGAYEQYF
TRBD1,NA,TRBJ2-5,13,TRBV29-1,TGCAGCGTTTCTCAGGGGGCGGGAGAGACCCAGTACTTC,CSVSQGAGETQYF
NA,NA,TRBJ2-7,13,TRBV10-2,TGCGCCAGCAGAACTGTCGCCGAACACGAGCAGTACTTC,CASRTVAEHEQYF
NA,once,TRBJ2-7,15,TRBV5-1,TGCGCCAGCAGCTTCTCGACGGCCGGGGTTGGGGAGCAGTACTTC,CASSFSTAGVGEQYF